Listed here are 27 T cell receptor beta chains from one sample, sequenced in a study of T cells in Graves' hyperthyroidism and ophthalmopathy (dated by TCRdb to the late 2010s). Library preparation used multiplex PCR. The reads were generated on an Illumina HiSeq 2000. Amplification of TCR beta CDR3 regions was carried out from RNA transcripts. The TCR CDR3 was subjected to a first round of RT-PCR using the HTBI primer set and the Qiagen OneStep RT-PCR kit. TCRdb itself trimmed the public reads at Q25 with fastp, ran MiXCR and retained productive beta chains. Rows merge per CDR3 protein into single entries with the most common DNA and genes. The sample records around 200,000 distinct CDR3 sequences, around 19% of which are singletons. 35% to 50% of the sample is held by the ten biggest clonotypes. The sequenced sample consisted of blood. All receptors derive from a man aged 40-49 years with Graves' hyperthyroidism.

The sample holds a few counts of this clonotype. The chain links TRBV29-1 to TRBJ1-1; 7 bases fit TRBD1. Trimming cost V 7 bases and J 1 base; bases outside gene matches: 3. The CDR3 loop spans 12 amino acids. Germline V gene sequence: CDR1 SQVTM, CDR2 ANQGSEA. The CDR3 coding sequence is TGCAGCGGGGGACAGACGAACACTGAAGCTTTCTTT. The encoded protein is CSGGQTNTEAFF.

This clonotype was recorded at least ten times. J is TRBJ2-5 and V is TRBV4-3; D could derive from TRBD1 or TRBD2 (6 bases each). Germline V gene lookup returns CDR1 LGHNA and CDR2 YSLEER. V shed 1 base and J shed 4 bases, with 13 bases lying between them. The CDR3 has 15 amino acids. CDR3 in amino acids: CASSQGPGALETQYF. The CDR3 DNA sequence: TGCGCCAGCAGCCAAGGGCCGGGGGCCTTAGAGACCCAGTACTTC.

This clonotype was found a few times. The J gene is TRBJ1-2, the V gene TRBV9; 7 nucleotides match TRBD1. This CDR3 has 16 residues. In germline, CDR1 is SGDLS, CDR2 YYNGEE. With V trimmed by 4 bases and J by 5 bases, 14 bases remained unmatched. Here the CDR3 reads CASSPTGGGQWYGYTF. The CDR3 DNA reads as TGTGCCAGCAGCCCTACGGGAGGGGGACAGTGGTATGGCTACACCTTC.

The sample holds many counts of this clonotype. The rearrangement links TRBV14 to TRBJ1-1; D is ambiguous. Germline V gene lookup returns CDR1 SGHDN and CDR2 FVKESK. Trimming took off 1 base at V and 5 bases at J, with 17 bases between the two ends. This CDR3 region has 16 residues. In DNA, the CDR3 is TGTGCCAGCAGCCAAGGTATCGGCGGATGGAGGACTGAAGCTTTCTTT. Encoded protein: CASSQGIGGWRTEAFF.

This clonotype was found many times. The V and J genes are TRBV24-1 and TRBJ2-2, with D perhaps assigned TRBD1 or TRBD2 (5 bases each). The CDR3 runs 14 residues. The germline CDR1 and CDR2 sequences are KGHDR and SFDVKD. The germline V and J ends were trimmed by 5 bases and 4 bases, with 10 bases remaining between them. This CDR3 reads CATSAHGTTGELFF. The CDR3 bases are TGTGCCACCAGTGCCCACGGGACCACCGGGGAGCTGTTTTTT.

The chain combines TRBV4-3 with TRBJ1-3; D is undetermined. The CDR3 contains 15 residues. V lost 0 bases, J lost 2 bases, and 8 bases lay in between. CDR1 is LGHNA, CDR2 YSLEER, per germline. The DNA of the CDR3 is TGCGCCAGCAGCCAAGAAGGAGGAACTGGAAACACCATATATTTT. Translation gives CASSQEGGTGNTIYF.

This clonotype came up many times. This chain uses TRBV5-5 with TRBJ1-1, with TRBD1 matching 8 bases. Per the germline V gene, CDR1 is SGHKS and CDR2 is YYEKEE (reference sequence). CDR3 length equals 14 residues. V shed 0 bases, J shed 4 bases, and the junction held 2 bases outside the gene matches. CDR3 coding DNA: TGTGCCAGCAGCTTGGGACAGGGGACCACTGAAGCTTTCTTT. It specifies CASSLGQGTTEAFF.

This clonotype was counted many times. V is TRBV3-1 and J is TRBJ2-3, with D unresolved. There are 14 residues in the CDR3. V lost 1 base and J lost 0, with 5 bases in between. Germline V gene lookup returns CDR1 LGHDT and CDR2 YNNKEL (reference sequence). The DNA of the CDR3 is TGTGCCAGCAGCCAAGTTAGGAGCACAGATACGCAGTATTTT. Protein product: CASSQVRSTDTQYF.

Of note for this clonotype: Relative to the germline gene, one junction end is altered; a read error may explain this. The genes are TRBV20-1 and TRBJ2-1; 11 positions match TRBD2. Germline loops: CDR1 DFQATT, CDR2 SNEGSKA (reference sequence). CDR3 length: 16 amino acids. The CDR3: CSASTLAGVSYNEQLF. The CDR3 region has the DNA TGCAGTGCTAGTACACTAGCGGGGGTTTCCTACAATGAGCAGCTCTTC.

Regarding this clonotype: This CDR3 fails to terminate in the conserved phenylalanine or tryptophan, so it likely reflects a read error. This chain joins TRBV20-1 and TRBJ2-7, with D possibly matching TRBD1 (6 bases). The CDR3 runs 15 residues. Looked up from germline, CDR1 is DFQATT and CDR2 is SNEGSKA (reference sequence). Trimming took off 3 bases at V and 5 bases at J, with 20 bases between the two ends. CDR3 amino acids: CSASLQGSVGHEQYL. CDR3 sequence (DNA): TGCAGTGCTAGTCTACAGGGTTCAGTTGGGCACGAGCAGTACCTC.

At least ten counts were recorded for this clonotype. This chain links TRBV30 with TRBJ2-1, with D unclear. The V and J ends lost 5 bases and 4 bases respectively, with 15 bases between them. The germline CDR1 and CDR2 sequences are GTSNPN and SVGIG (reference sequence). This CDR3 has 14 residues. CDR3 DNA: TGTGCCTGGTTAGGTGACAACCTATACAATGAGCAGTTCTTC. Encoded protein: CAWLGDNLYNEQFF.

This clonotype was observed many times. A clone one base away is much larger, so this may be a read error. The CDR3 protein is CASSLGQNTDTQYF. CDR3 nucleotide sequence: TGTGCCAGCAGCTTAGGGCAGAACACAGATACGCAGTATTTT. V is TRBV7-3 and J is TRBJ2-3; unclear D gene. This CDR3 spans 14 amino acids. The V end was cut by 2 bases, the J end by 2 bases, with 8 bases between. Germline V gene data show CDR1 as SGHTA and CDR2 as FQGTGA.

There are many counts of this clonotype. V is TRBV24-1 and J is TRBJ2-1; 11 bases fit TRBD2. Germline V CDR1 and CDR2: KGHDR, SFDVKD. The trim removed 3 bases at V and 8 bases at J, leaving 11 bases unmatched. The CDR3 loop spans 17 amino acids. In DNA form, the CDR3 reads TGTGCCACCAGTGATCCTTTAGCGGGGGGGCAGTCTGATGAGCAGTTCTTC. It yields the protein CATSDPLAGGQSDEQFF.

This clonotype has more than one count but fewer than ten. V gene TRBV5-1 combines with J gene TRBJ1-4; possible D gene TRBD1, 5 bases. The CDR3 totals 14 residues. V shed 0 bases and J shed 4 bases, with 7 bases lying between them. Per the germline V gene, CDR1 is SGHRS and CDR2 is YFSETQ. The CDR3 loop is CASSLGDSNEKLFF. The CDR3 coding sequence is TGCGCCAGCAGCTTGGGAGACAGTAATGAAAAACTGTTTTTT.

This chain joins TRBV19 and TRBJ2-2; D may correspond to TRBD1 or TRBD2 (5 bases each). Per the germline V gene, CDR1 is LNHDA and CDR2 is SQIVND (reference sequence). V lost 5 bases and J 7 bases, leaving 20 bases between the germline ends. The CDR3 has 16 amino acids. Here the CDR3 reads CASSLSGTGGFGELFF. The CDR3 DNA sequence: TGTGCCAGTAGTTTATCCGGGACGGGCGGATTCGGGGAGCTGTTTTTT. Full variable domain (remainder filled in from reference TRBV19 and TRBJ2-2): DGGITQSPKYLFRKEGQNVTLSCEQNLNHDAMYWYRQDPGQGLRLIYYSQIVNDFQKGDIAEGYSVSREKKESFPLTVTSAQKNPTAFYLCASSLSGTGGFGELFFGEGSRLTVL.

The chain employs TRBV7-8 and TRBJ1-5, with D possibly being TRBD1 (5 bases). The ends were cut back, 1 base at V and 5 bases at J, with 12 bases in the middle. The CDR3 is 15 residues long. CDR1 is SGHVS and CDR2 is FQNEAQ in the germline V gene. The CDR3 reads CASSLGRTSDQPQHF. CDR3 sequence (DNA): TGTGCCAGCAGCTTAGGGCGGACATCGGATCAGCCCCAGCATTTT.

This chain joins TRBV11-2 and TRBJ1-6; D remains ambiguous. Germline values: CDR1 SGHAT, CDR2 FQNNGV. CDR3 size: 13 residues. The V and J ends lost 1 base and 8 bases respectively, with 6 bases between them. CDR3 residues: CASSLVSYSPLHF. The CDR3 DNA is TGTGCCAGCAGCTTAGTTTCTTATTCACCCCTCCACTTT.

This clonotype was seen repeatedly, ten times or more. V usage is TRBV29-1 and J usage is TRBJ2-7; 9 bases match TRBD1. Germline V gene sequence: CDR1 SQVTM, CDR2 ANQGSEA. The CDR3 runs to 14 residues. The V gene end was trimmed by 5 bases and the J gene end by 6 bases; junction bases not matched to a gene: 11. This chain's CDR3 is CSVNPGTGRFEQYF. The CDR3 region has the DNA TGCAGCGTTAATCCCGGGACAGGGCGATTCGAGCAGTACTTC.

V gene TRBV19 combines with J gene TRBJ2-1; no firm D call. CDR1 LNHDA and CDR2 SQIVND come from the germline V gene (reference sequence). The V gene lost 7 bases and the J gene lost 7 bases, with 8 bases spanning the gap. This CDR3 comprises 11 residues. CDR3 nucleotide sequence: TGTGCCAGTACCAAGTGGAATGAGCAGTTCTTC. Its translation is CASTKWNEQFF.

The chain carries TRBV9 and TRBJ2-4; perhaps D is TRBD1 or TRBD2 (5 bases each). This CDR3 is built from 15 residues. Germline-derived CDR1 and CDR2 are SGDLS and YYNGEE. The germline V and J ends were trimmed by 2 bases and 1 base, with 10 bases remaining between them. The CDR3 DNA follows: TGTGCCAGCAGCGTGGGGGTTAATGCCAAAAACATTCAGTACTTC. This encodes CASSVGVNAKNIQYF.

There are many counts of this clonotype. The chain joins TRBV6-2 or TRBV6-3 to TRBJ1-5; D is uncertain. Germline V gene lookup returns CDR1 MNHEY and CDR2 SVGEGT. V lost 0 bases, J lost 7 bases, and 7 bases lay in between. The CDR3 extends over 13 amino acids. The CDR3 loop reads CASSYSGRQPQHF. The CDR3 region has the DNA TGTGCCAGCAGTTACTCAGGCCGGCAGCCCCAGCATTTT.

This clonotype was detected ten times or more. The gene calls are TRBV3-1 and TRBJ2-4, with unresolved D. CDR1 is LGHDT, CDR2 YNNKEL, per germline (reference sequence). Trimming cost V 0 bases and J 9 bases, with 15 bases left between them. CDR3 length equals 15 residues. The CDR3 nucleotides read TGTGCCAGCAGCCAAGATCCTCCAGGCATCGGCATTCAGTACTTC. Translation gives CASSQDPPGIGIQYF. Full variable domain (missing parts from reference TRBV3-1 and TRBJ2-4): DTAVSQTPKYLVTQMGNDKSIKCEQNLGHDTMYWYKQDSKKFLKIMFSYNNKELIINETVPNRFSPKSPDKAHLNLHINSLELGDSAVYFCASSQDPPGIGIQYFGAGTRLSVL.

This clonotype was recorded many times. The chain couples TRBV20-1 to TRBJ2-3; possibly TRBD1 or TRBD2 for D (7 bases each). The CDR3 runs 15 residues. V gave up 1 base and J gave up 5 bases, with 16 bases separating them. Per the germline V gene, CDR1 is DFQATT and CDR2 is SNEGSKA (reference sequence). CDR3 DNA sequence: TGCAGTGCTAGAGGAGACAGGGAGGGACGAGATACGCAGTATTTT. Its translation is CSARGDREGRDTQYF.

This clonotype was observed at least ten times. This chain connects TRBV20-1 to TRBJ2-1; 10 bases fit TRBD2. Germline loops: CDR1 DFQATT, CDR2 SNEGSKA (reference sequence). With V trimmed by 6 bases and J by 4 bases, 12 bases remained unmatched. The CDR3 is 16 residues long. The CDR3 nucleotides read TGCAGTGCCCGAACCCCGACTAGCGGGCCTTACAATGAGCAGTTCTTC. Its protein is CSARTPTSGPYNEQFF.

The chain combines TRBV19 with TRBJ2-1; tentatively, D is TRBD1 (5 bases). CDR3 length: 14 amino acids. The V end was cut by 3 bases, the J end by 9 bases, with 15 bases between. Germline CDR1 LNHDA, CDR2 SQIVND (reference sequence). CDR3 coding DNA: TGTGCCAGTAGTATGTATGGGGCCGGGCGTGAGCAGTTCTTC. Its translation: CASSMYGAGREQFF.

This chain's CDR3 is CASRSADTQYF. CDR3 bases: TGTGCCAGCAGGAGCGCAGATACGCAGTATTTT. The chain couples TRBV6-4 to TRBJ2-3, with unresolved D. CDR1 and CDR2 from the germline V gene are MRHNA and SNTAGT. The CDR3 contains 11 residues. V dropped 6 bases and J dropped 4 bases, with 5 bases sitting between them.

This clonotype has ten or more counts. The chain's CDR3 is CASSLEASTDTQYF. The CDR3 nucleotides are TGTGCCAGCAGCTTAGAGGCTAGCACAGATACGCAGTATTTT. This chain links TRBV7-2 with TRBJ2-3; D is uncertain. Germline V CDR1 and CDR2: SGHTA, FQGNSA. The CDR3 spans 14 residues. V dropped 1 base and J dropped 0 bases, with 5 bases sitting between them.